The following is a T cell receptor beta chain sequence with its context. Per germline, CDR1 MNHNS and CDR2 SASEGT. Trimming pared 7 bases from V and 1 base from J, leaving 11 bases between. The CDR3 consists of 14 residues. These data belong to a study of technical replicates of blood from a few donors. TCRdb's copy holds only in-frame clones and misses some; the assay was immunoSEQ multiplex PCR. The top ten clones hold under 0.45% of a sample with around 50,000 clones, about 96% of them seen once. The source is a human donor in good health. This chain links TRBV6-1 with TRBJ1-5; TRBD1 is a possible D gene (6 bases). Sequenced sample: T cells isolated from PBMCs. The CDR3: CASIFTGSNQPQHF. CDR3 nucleotides: TGTGCCAGCATATTCACAGGGAGCAATCAGCCCCAGCATTTT.